This T cell receptor beta chain derives from a study of blood T cell repertoires in COVID-19. Study context: Samples representing acute and convalescent COVID-19 were sourced from the United States, Italy and Spain. The analysed material was cDNA or gDNA that came from T cells, B-cell-depleted T cells, or PBMCs.

Original methodology: Cell counts per sample came from amplifying reference gene primers. Generated by immunoSEQ multiplex PCR, the TCRdb table keeps only in-frame clones and is missing some. D and trimming were read from the DNA, whereas the V and J calls and clone size are those reported in that table. The data hold 200,000 to 300,000 clones, with approximately 81% observed a single time. CDR1 and CDR2 from the germline V gene are MGHRA and YSYEKL. V lost 0 bases and J 0 bases, leaving 7 bases between the germline ends. This CDR3 contains 15 residues. To note about this clone: This same CDR3 is encoded by further DNA sequences in the sample.

The rearrangement links TRBV4-1 to TRBJ2-3; D gene unclear. This sequence originates from a man aged 55-75 years with acute or convalescent COVID-19. The material sequenced was peripheral blood. DNA of the CDR3: TGCGCCAGCAGCCAAGATGGGCAAAGCACAGATACGCAGTATTTT. Its protein is CASSQDGQSTDTQYF.